This T cell receptor (beta chain) was captured by sequencing in a study of blood T cell repertoires in COVID-19. As for the study in general: Sites across the United States, Italy and Spain contributed samples from acute and convalescent COVID-19. T cells, B-cell-depleted T cells, or PBMCs supplied cDNA or gDNA.

Germline values: CDR1 SGHDT, CDR2 YYEEEE. Losses at the gene ends were 3 bases for V and 8 bases for J; bases not matched to a gene: 9. This CDR3 comprises 15 residues. The authors' processing: The authors estimated nucleated cell counts from reference gene primer amplification. Sequencing used immunoSEQ multiplex PCR; TCRdb keeps in-frame clones, though not all of them. V and J calls and clone size are those listed in that table; D and trimming were worked out from the DNA. The data contain about 200,000 clones, roughly 77% of them singletons. The sequencing sample was made of PBMCs or T cells enriched from blood (not recorded which). This receptor was taken from a woman between 50 and 59 years old with acute COVID-19. The genes are TRBV5-6 and TRBJ2-1; 9 nucleotides align to TRBD2. CDR3 nucleotides: TGTGCCAGCAGCTCCTCCCCGCGACTAGCGGATGAGCAGTTCTTC. It yields the protein CASSSSPRLADEQFF.